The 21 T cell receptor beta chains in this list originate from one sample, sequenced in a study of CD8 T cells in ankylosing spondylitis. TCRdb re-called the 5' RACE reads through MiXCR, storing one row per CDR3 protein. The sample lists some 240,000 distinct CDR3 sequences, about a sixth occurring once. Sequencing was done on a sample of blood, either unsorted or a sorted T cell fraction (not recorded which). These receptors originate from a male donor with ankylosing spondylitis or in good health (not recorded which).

The DNA for the CDR3 is TGTGCCAGCAGCTTTCGGCTAGCGGGGCACAATGAGCAGTTCTTC. Translating it yields CASSFRLAGHNEQFF. This chain links TRBV7-3 with TRBJ2-1; 9 positions match TRBD2. CDR3 length equals 15 residues. Germline V gives CDR1 SGHTA, CDR2 FQGTGA. V gave up 3 bases and J gave up 5 bases; unmatched junction bases: 5.

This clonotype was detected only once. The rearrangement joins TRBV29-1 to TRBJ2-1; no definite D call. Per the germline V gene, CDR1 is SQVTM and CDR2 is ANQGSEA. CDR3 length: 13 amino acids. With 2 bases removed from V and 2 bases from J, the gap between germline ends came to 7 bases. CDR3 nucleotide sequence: TGCAGCGTTGAACTTTTCACCTACAATGAGCAGTTCTTC. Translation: CSVELFTYNEQFF.

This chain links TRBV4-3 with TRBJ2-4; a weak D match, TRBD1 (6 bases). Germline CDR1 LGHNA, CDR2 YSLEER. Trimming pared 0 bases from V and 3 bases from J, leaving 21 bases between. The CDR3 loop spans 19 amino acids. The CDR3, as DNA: TGCGCCAGCAGCCAAGACTTCTACAGGGTTCAACATGGCAAAAACATTCAGTACTTC. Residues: CASSQDFYRVQHGKNIQYF.

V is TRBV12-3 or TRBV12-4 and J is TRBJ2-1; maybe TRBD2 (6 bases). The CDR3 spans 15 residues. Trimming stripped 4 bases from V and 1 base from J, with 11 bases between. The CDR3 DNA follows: TGTGCCAGCAGTTCTCGGGACTCGTCCTACAATGAGCAGTTCTTC. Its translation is CASSSRDSSYNEQFF.

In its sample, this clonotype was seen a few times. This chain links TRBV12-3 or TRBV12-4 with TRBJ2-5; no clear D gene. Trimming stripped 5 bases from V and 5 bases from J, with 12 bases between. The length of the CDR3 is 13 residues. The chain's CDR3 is CASSQTSWETQYF. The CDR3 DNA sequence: TGTGCCAGCAGTCAAACGTCCTGGGAGACCCAGTACTTC.

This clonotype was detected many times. In DNA, the CDR3 is TGCAGTACCGGGTCCGGCAGGGGGAGTCAGCCCCAGCATTTT. Protein product: CSTGSGRGSQPQHF. The chain uses TRBV20-1 and TRBJ1-5; TRBD1 aligns across 7 bases. J lost 6 bases, V lost 8 bases, and 13 bases had no gene match. This CDR3 spans 14 amino acids. CDR1 is DFQATT and CDR2 is SNEGSKA in the germline V gene (reference sequence).

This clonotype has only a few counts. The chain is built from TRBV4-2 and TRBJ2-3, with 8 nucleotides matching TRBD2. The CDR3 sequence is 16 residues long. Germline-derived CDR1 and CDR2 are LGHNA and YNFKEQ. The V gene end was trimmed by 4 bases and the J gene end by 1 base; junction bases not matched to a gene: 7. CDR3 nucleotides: TGTGCCAGCAGCCCAAGGCGTAGCGGGGGCACAGATACGCAGTATTTT. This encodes CASSPRRSGGTDTQYF.

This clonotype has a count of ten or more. CDR3 region: CAITDRGGSSYNEQFF. Here the CDR3 DNA reads TGTGCCATCACCGATCGGGGGGGAAGCTCCTACAATGAGCAGTTCTTC. The V gene is TRBV10-3, the J gene TRBJ2-1; 8 bases are shared with TRBD2. This CDR3 has 16 residues. V was pared by 7 bases and J by 0 bases, with 8 bases of the junction left unmatched. CDR1 is ENHRY, CDR2 SYGVKD, per germline.

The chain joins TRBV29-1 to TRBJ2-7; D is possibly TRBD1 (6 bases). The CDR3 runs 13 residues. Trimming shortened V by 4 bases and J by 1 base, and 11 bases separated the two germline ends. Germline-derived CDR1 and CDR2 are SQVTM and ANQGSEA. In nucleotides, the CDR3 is TGCAGCGTTGTGTGGGACATTTCCTACGAGCAGTACTTC. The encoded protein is CSVVWDISYEQYF.

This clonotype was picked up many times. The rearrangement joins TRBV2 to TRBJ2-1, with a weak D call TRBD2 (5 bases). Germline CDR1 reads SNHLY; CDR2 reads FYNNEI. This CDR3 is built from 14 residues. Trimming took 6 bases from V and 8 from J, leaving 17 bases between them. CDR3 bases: TGTGCCAGCAGAGCACTAGGGTCCCTCGATGAGCAGTTCTTC. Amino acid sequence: CASRALGSLDEQFF.

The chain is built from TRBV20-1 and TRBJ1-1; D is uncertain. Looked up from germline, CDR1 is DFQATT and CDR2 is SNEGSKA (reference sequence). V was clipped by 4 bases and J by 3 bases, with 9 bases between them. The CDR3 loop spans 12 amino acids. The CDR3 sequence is CSAIEGYTEAFF. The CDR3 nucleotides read TGCAGTGCTATAGAAGGGTACACTGAAGCTTTCTTT.

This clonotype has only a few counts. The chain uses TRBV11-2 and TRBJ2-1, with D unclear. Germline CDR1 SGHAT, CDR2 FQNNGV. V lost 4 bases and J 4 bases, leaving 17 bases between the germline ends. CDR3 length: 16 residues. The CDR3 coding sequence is TGTGCCAGCAGCTCCCGTGAGAGAGAGGTTTACAATGAGCAGTTCTTC. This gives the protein CASSSREREVYNEQFF.

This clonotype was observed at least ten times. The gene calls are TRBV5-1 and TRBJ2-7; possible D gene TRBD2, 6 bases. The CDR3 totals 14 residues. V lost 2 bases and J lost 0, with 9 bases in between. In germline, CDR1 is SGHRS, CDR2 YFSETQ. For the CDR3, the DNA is TGCGCCAGCAGCTTTAGCGGTTCCTCCTACGAGCAGTACTTC. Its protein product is CASSFSGSSYEQYF.

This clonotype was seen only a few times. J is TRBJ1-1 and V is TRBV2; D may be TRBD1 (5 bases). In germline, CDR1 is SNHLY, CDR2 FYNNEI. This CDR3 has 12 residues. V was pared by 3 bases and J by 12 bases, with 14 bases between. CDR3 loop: CASSDPGLESFF. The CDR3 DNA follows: TGTGCCAGCAGTGACCCGGGACTCGAATCTTTCTTT.

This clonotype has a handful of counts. CDR3 nucleotides: TGTGCCAGCAGAGGTCAGTCAGATACGCAGTATTTT. The encoded protein is CASRGQSDTQYF. The chain uses TRBV11-2 and TRBJ2-3, with D uncertain. CDR1 SGHAT and CDR2 FQNNGV come from the germline V gene. Trimming cost V 6 bases and J 4 bases, with 8 bases left between them. This CDR3 comprises 12 residues.

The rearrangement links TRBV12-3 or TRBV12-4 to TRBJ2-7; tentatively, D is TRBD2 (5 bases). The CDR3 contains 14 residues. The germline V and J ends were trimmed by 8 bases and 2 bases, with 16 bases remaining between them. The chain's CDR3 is CASQKELEPYEQYF. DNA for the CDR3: TGTGCCAGCCAAAAGGAACTAGAACCCTACGAGCAGTACTTC.

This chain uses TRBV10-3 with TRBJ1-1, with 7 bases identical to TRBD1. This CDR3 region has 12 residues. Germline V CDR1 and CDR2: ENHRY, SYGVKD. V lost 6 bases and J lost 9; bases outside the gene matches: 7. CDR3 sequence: CAIREDRAKAFF. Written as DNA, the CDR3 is TGTGCCATCAGGGAAGACAGGGCTAAAGCTTTCTTT.

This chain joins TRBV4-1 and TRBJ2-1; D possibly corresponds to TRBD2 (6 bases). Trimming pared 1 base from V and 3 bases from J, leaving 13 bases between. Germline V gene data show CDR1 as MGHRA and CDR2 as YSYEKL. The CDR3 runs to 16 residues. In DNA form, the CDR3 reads TGCGCCAGCAGCCAAGTAGTGGAGGGATACTACAATGAGCAGTTCTTC. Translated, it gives CASSQVVEGYYNEQFF.

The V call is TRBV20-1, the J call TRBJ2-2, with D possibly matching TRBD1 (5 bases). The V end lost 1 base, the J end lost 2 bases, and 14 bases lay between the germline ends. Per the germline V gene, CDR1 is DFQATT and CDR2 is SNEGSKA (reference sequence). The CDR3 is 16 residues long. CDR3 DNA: TGCAGTGCTAGAGCACCAGGGAATGTAAACACCGGGGAGCTGTTTTTT. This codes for CSARAPGNVNTGELFF.

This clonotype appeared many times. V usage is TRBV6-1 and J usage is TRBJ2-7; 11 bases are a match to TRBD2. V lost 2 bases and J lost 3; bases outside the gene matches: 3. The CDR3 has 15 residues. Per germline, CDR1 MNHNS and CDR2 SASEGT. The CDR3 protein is CASSELAGGGYEQYF. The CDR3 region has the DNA TGTGCCAGCAGTGAACTAGCGGGAGGAGGCTACGAGCAGTACTTC.

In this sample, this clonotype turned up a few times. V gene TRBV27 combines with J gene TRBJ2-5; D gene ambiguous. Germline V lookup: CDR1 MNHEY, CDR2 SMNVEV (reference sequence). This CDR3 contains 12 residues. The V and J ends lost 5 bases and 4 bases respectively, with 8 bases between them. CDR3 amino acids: CASSTPPETQYF. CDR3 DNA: TGTGCCAGCAGTACCCCCCCAGAGACCCAGTACTTC.